This TCR beta chain came from a study of T cells in Graves' hyperthyroidism and ophthalmopathy. Study-level results: Among clonotypes expanded in thyroid above 0.001, most were also found in blood.

What was amplified from RNA transcripts were TCR beta CDR3 regions. The HTBI primer set served for first-round RT-PCR of the TCR CDR3. Using its own MiXCR run on the multiplex PCR reads, TCRdb lists one record per CDR3 protein. The sample lists about 360,000 distinct CDR3 sequences; roughly 19% were seen once. With a duration under 2 months, the hyperthyroidism was newly diagnosed in patients aged 18 to 65. This clonotype occurred many times. Its antigen remains unidentified. The CDR3 loop spans 15 amino acids. CDR1 is MGHRA and CDR2 is YSYEKL in the germline V gene. Trimming left V 0 bases short and J 1 base short, with 9 bases between.

This rearrangement joins TRBV4-1 to TRBJ2-5; D gene unclear. The specimen sequenced was blood. This TCR was sampled from a woman younger than 35 with Graves' hyperthyroidism. The CDR3 coding sequence is TGCGCCAGCAGCCAAGATTTACGGATCCAAGAGACCCAGTACTTC. It encodes CASSQDLRIQETQYF.